These 30 T cell receptor beta chains came from one sample sequenced in a study of neurological immune-mediated disorders. TCRdb redid the calling of the 5' RACE reads with MiXCR, one entry per CDR3 protein. Among around 50,000 distinct CDR3 sequences listed, around 16% were seen once. The specimen was PBMCs. The receptors shown here come from a man in his sixties in good health.

This clonotype was detected many times. This chain links TRBV14 with TRBJ1-2, with a tentative D call TRBD1 (5 bases). Germline V gene data show CDR1 as SGHDN and CDR2 as FVKESK. This CDR3 is built from 13 residues. V lost 1 base and J lost 8, with 11 bases in between. This CDR3 reads CASSQGTKSGYTF. The CDR3 bases are TGTGCCAGCAGCCAAGGGACAAAAAGCGGCTACACCTTC.

This clonotype was seen a single time. Just one base apart from a much larger clone, this may be a read error. Here the CDR3 reads CASSPWGPAGAQASEQYF. CDR3 sequence (DNA): TGTGCCAGCTCACCATGGGGACCCGCGGGGGCGCAAGCTTCCGAGCAGTACTTC. The J gene is TRBJ2-7, the V gene TRBV18; possible D gene TRBD2, 7 bases. There are 18 residues in the CDR3. The V gene lost 2 bases and the J gene lost 6 bases, with 26 bases spanning the gap. The germline V gene encodes CDR1 KGHSH and CDR2 LQKENI.

This clonotype showed up many times. The CDR3: CASSPTGGGLHEQYF. CDR3 sequence (DNA): TGCGCCAGCAGCCCTACAGGGGGCGGATTACACGAGCAGTACTTC. The gene calls are TRBV5-1 and TRBJ2-7, with TRBD1 matching 9 bases. This CDR3 has 15 amino acids. From germline, CDR1 is SGHRS and CDR2 YFSETQ. Germline trimming cut 4 bases from V and 5 bases from J; bases unmatched to any gene: 10. The whole variable domain, remainder taken from reference TRBV5-1 and TRBJ2-7, is KAGVTQTPRYLIKTRGQQVTLSCSPISGHRSVSWYQQTPGQGLQFLFEYFSETQRNKGNFPGRFSGRQFSNSRSEMNVSTLELGDSALYLCASSPTGGGLHEQYFGPGTRLTVT.

This clonotype appeared many times. This chain links TRBV4-2 with TRBJ2-7; TRBD2 matches at 8 bases. Germline values: CDR1 LGHNA, CDR2 YNFKEQ. V lost 4 bases to trimming and J lost 7 bases; unmatched junction nucleotides: 9. The CDR3 has 14 amino acids. The CDR3 coding sequence is TGTGCCAGCAGCCGGGCGAGTAGCGGGACTGAGCAGTACTTC. Protein sequence: CASSRASSGTEQYF.

The sample holds many counts of this clonotype. The chain couples TRBV3-1 to TRBJ2-7; no clear D. The CDR3 length is 14 residues. Germline-derived CDR1 and CDR2 are LGHDT and YNNKEL (reference sequence). The germline V and J ends were trimmed by 3 bases and 3 bases, with 12 bases remaining between them. CDR3 bases: TGTGCCAGCAGCCAGCGGAGAGTAGGCTACGAGCAGTACTTC. This sequence encodes CASSQRRVGYEQYF.

Many counts were recorded for this clonotype. The V and J genes are TRBV5-1 and TRBJ2-4; 7 bases match TRBD1. The V segment lost 0 bases and the J segment 6 bases; nucleotides outside the gene matches: 6. Germline V CDR1 and CDR2: SGHRS, YFSETQ. This CDR3 contains 15 residues. CDR3 bases: TGCGCCAGCAGCTTGGAGGGGGCCCGCGGAAACATTCAGTACTTC. This gives the protein CASSLEGARGNIQYF.

This clonotype has a count of ten or more. The V and J genes are TRBV28 and TRBJ1-3; no clear D gene. Germline loops: CDR1 MDHEN, CDR2 SYDVKM. Trimming cost V 8 bases and J 1 base, with 6 bases left between them. The CDR3 loop spans 12 amino acids. The CDR3 region has the DNA TGTGCCAGCCACCGGTCTGGAAACACCATATATTTT. It codes for CASHRSGNTIYF.

The chain combines TRBV5-1 with TRBJ1-1; unclear D gene. The V gene lost 5 bases and the J gene lost 1 base, with 18 bases spanning the gap. This CDR3 comprises 16 residues. The V gene's germline CDR1 is SGHRS and CDR2 YFSETQ. CDR3 protein: CASRQYEGPPNTEAFF. The CDR3 region has the DNA TGCGCCAGCAGGCAGTACGAGGGCCCCCCGAACACTGAAGCTTTCTTT.

This clonotype appeared many times. The chain uses TRBV5-1 and TRBJ2-3; 8 bases are shared with TRBD2. V lost 0 bases and J lost 6; bases outside the gene matches: 9. This CDR3 has 16 amino acids. Germline V CDR1 and CDR2: SGHRS, YFSETQ. DNA for the CDR3: TGCGCCAGCAGCTTGGCCAGACTAGCGACGGAGGATACGCAGTATTTT. Translated: CASSLARLATEDTQYF. The variable domain in full, completed from reference TRBV5-1 and TRBJ2-3, reads KAGVTQTPRYLIKTRGQQVTLSCSPISGHRSVSWYQQTPGQGLQFLFEYFSETQRNKGNFPGRFSGRQFSNSRSEMNVSTLELGDSALYLCASSLARLATEDTQYFGPGTRLTVL.

In its sample, this clonotype was seen many times. The chain carries TRBV28 and TRBJ2-1, with TRBD2 as a possible D gene (5 bases). Germline CDR1 MDHEN, CDR2 SYDVKM. This CDR3 has 12 amino acids. Trimming took off 6 bases at V and 10 bases at J, with 13 bases between the two ends. In DNA, the CDR3 is TGTGCCAGCAGCAGAACTAGTAGAGAGCAGTTCTTC. Its protein is CASSRTSREQFF.

This clonotype has a count of ten or more. The CDR3, as DNA: TGCAGTGCTAGCCCCCTGGGACTAGCGGTCTACAATGAGCAGTTCTTC. It specifies CSASPLGLAVYNEQFF. The V and J genes are TRBV20-1 and TRBJ2-1, with 11 bases that match TRBD2. V dropped 3 bases and J dropped 3; count of bases not matched to a gene: 7. In germline, CDR1 is DFQATT, CDR2 SNEGSKA (reference sequence). This CDR3 has 16 amino acids.

This clonotype has only a few counts. The genes are TRBV4-3 and TRBJ2-5, with 7 bases aligning to TRBD1. Germline assignment: CDR1 LGHNA and CDR2 YSLEER. The J segment lost 5 bases and the V segment lost 4 bases, leaving 13 bases of the junction unmatched. The CDR3 runs to 16 residues. CDR3 sequence (DNA): TGCGCCAGCAGCCCAACGACAGGGCGTTCGGTGGAGACCCAGTACTTC. This codes for CASSPTTGRSVETQYF.

The sample holds many counts of this clonotype. This chain links TRBV14 with TRBJ2-2; D ambiguous. The CDR3 spans 15 residues. Germline V lookup: CDR1 SGHDN, CDR2 FVKESK. V was clipped by 2 bases and J by 10 bases, with 17 bases between them. CDR3 in amino acids: CASSQIVAQAAELFF. Here the CDR3 DNA reads TGTGCCAGCAGCCAAATCGTAGCTCAGGCGGCGGAGCTGTTTTTT. Combining the CDR3 with reference TRBV14 and TRBJ2-2 gives the whole variable domain EAGVTQFPSHSVIEKGQTVTLRCDPISGHDNLYWYRRVMGKEIKFLLHFVKESKQDESGMPNNRFLAERTGGTYSTLKVQPAELEDSGVYFCASSQIVAQAAELFFGEGSRLTVL.

This clonotype was recorded many times. The chain joins TRBV29-1 to TRBJ2-2; D ambiguous. The CDR3 runs to 11 residues. The germline V gene has CDR1 SQVTM and CDR2 ANQGSEA. Deletions cut 3 bases from V and 3 bases from J, with 2 bases between. As DNA, the CDR3 is TGCAGCGTTGAGGACACCGGGGAGCTGTTTTTT. It specifies CSVEDTGELFF.

This chain joins TRBV12-3 or TRBV12-4 and TRBJ2-5; D is undetermined. The CDR3 extends over 13 amino acids. V was clipped by 4 bases and J by 12 bases, with 18 bases between them. The CDR3: CASSSSSDGREYF. In DNA form, the CDR3 reads TGTGCCAGCAGTTCCTCCTCGGACGGTAGGGAGTACTTC.

On this clonotype itself: A much more abundant neighbour one base away suggests this may be a read error. J is TRBJ2-3 and V is TRBV7-9, with 7 positions matching TRBD1. This CDR3 is 15 amino acids long. Germline CDR1 and CDR2: SEHNR and FQNEAQ (reference sequence). J lost 5 bases, V lost 7 bases, and 12 bases had no gene match. The CDR3 DNA sequence: TGTGCCAGCACCCCCCGCGAGGGGGCTAGAGATACGCAGTATTTT. It translates to CASTPREGARDTQYF.

The genes are TRBV10-3 and TRBJ2-6; maybe TRBD1 (6 bases). Trimming left V 0 bases short and J 3 bases short, with 9 bases between. CDR1 and CDR2 (germline): ENHRY, SYGVKD. This CDR3 contains 16 residues. The CDR3 coding sequence is TGTGCCATCAGTGAGTCGACAGGCCTTGGGGCCAACGTCCTGACTTTC. It specifies CAISESTGLGANVLTF.

In this sample, this clonotype turned up many times. This chain connects TRBV29-1 to TRBJ2-7; possible D gene TRBD1, 5 bases. Looked up from germline, CDR1 is SQVTM and CDR2 is ANQGSEA. The V end lost 0 bases, the J end lost 6 bases, and 12 bases lay between the germline ends. CDR3 size: 13 residues. In nucleotides, the CDR3 is TGCAGCGTTGAAGACCCCCAGGGCGTCGAGCAGTACTTC. Translation: CSVEDPQGVEQYF.

This clonotype has a count of ten or more. The V call is TRBV7-3, the J call TRBJ2-2; no definite D call. The CDR3 has 15 amino acids. Germline CDR1 reads SGHTA; CDR2 reads FQGTGA. V lost 5 bases, J lost 0 bases, and 10 bases lay in between. The DNA for the CDR3 is TGTGCCAGCAGCAAGACGGTGGCGAACACCGGGGAGCTGTTTTTT. Translation: CASSKTVANTGELFF.

This clonotype has ten or more counts. The rearrangement uses TRBV27 and TRBJ1-1; D is uncertain. Per germline, CDR1 MNHEY and CDR2 SMNVEV (reference sequence). V shed 7 bases and J shed 0 bases, with 12 bases lying between them. The CDR3 is made up of 14 amino acids. CDR3 nucleotides: TGTGCCAGCACCCCCGGTCGGATGAACACTGAAGCTTTCTTT. Its protein product is CASTPGRMNTEAFF.

The table lists this clonotype with a few counts. The chain combines TRBV20-1 with TRBJ1-1, with D uncertain. Germline V gene lookup returns CDR1 DFQATT and CDR2 SNEGSKA (reference sequence). V was shortened by 3 bases and J by 5 bases, with 22 bases between the two germline ends. The CDR3 spans 16 residues. The CDR3 DNA sequence: TGCAGTGCTAGGACTGGTCAGAACCCCGAAAAAACTGAAGCTTTCTTT. Its protein is CSARTGQNPEKTEAFF.

Many counts were recorded for this clonotype. This chain uses TRBV7-9 with TRBJ1-1; perhaps TRBD1 as D (6 bases). This CDR3 has 16 residues. Trimming stripped 1 base from V and 1 base from J, with 13 bases between. The V gene's germline CDR1 is SEHNR and CDR2 FQNEAQ (reference sequence). CDR3 DNA sequence: TGTGCCAGCAGCTTAGGGGGGAGGGGGGCGAACACTGAAGCTTTCTTT. Translation: CASSLGGRGANTEAFF.

This clonotype was observed many times. The chain links TRBV5-1 to TRBJ2-3, with a tentative D call TRBD1 (6 bases). With 0 bases removed from V and 1 base from J, the gap between germline ends came to 9 bases. Germline lookup yields CDR1 SGHRS and CDR2 YFSETQ. This CDR3 is built from 15 residues. The DNA of the CDR3 is TGCGCCAGCAGCTTGGAGGGGGATCGCACAGATACGCAGTATTTT. Translation gives CASSLEGDRTDTQYF. Filled out from reference TRBV5-1 and TRBJ2-3, the complete variable domain reads KAGVTQTPRYLIKTRGQQVTLSCSPISGHRSVSWYQQTPGQGLQFLFEYFSETQRNKGNFPGRFSGRQFSNSRSEMNVSTLELGDSALYLCASSLEGDRTDTQYFGPGTRLTVL.

This clonotype was seen repeatedly, ten times or more. For the CDR3, the DNA is TGTGCCAGCAGGGACAGCTACAATGAGCAGTTCTTC. This sequence encodes CASRDSYNEQFF. The gene calls are TRBV12-3 or TRBV12-4 and TRBJ2-1; D perhaps matches TRBD1 (6 bases). Trimming took off 6 bases at V and 3 bases at J, with 6 bases between the two ends. The CDR3 is 12 amino acids.

This clonotype was seen repeatedly, ten times or more. The J gene is TRBJ2-7, the V gene TRBV5-1; 14 positions match TRBD2. The CDR3 is 17 amino acids. V gave up 0 bases and J gave up 2 bases; unmatched junction bases: 4. The germline CDR1 and CDR2 sequences are SGHRS and YFSETQ. The CDR3 loop reads CASSLGLAGGLPYEQYF. The CDR3, as DNA: TGCGCCAGCAGCTTGGGACTAGCGGGAGGGCTTCCCTACGAGCAGTACTTC.

This clonotype came up many times. The gene calls are TRBV7-2 and TRBJ1-2; 7 positions agree with TRBD1. Per the germline V gene, CDR1 is SGHTA and CDR2 is FQGNSA. V lost 5 bases to trimming and J lost 4 bases; unmatched junction nucleotides: 10. The CDR3 sequence is 15 residues long. CDR3 in amino acids: CASSDDGTVVYGYTF. CDR3 bases: TGTGCCAGCAGCGACGACGGGACAGTGGTCTATGGCTACACCTTC.

Ten or more counts support this clonotype. The CDR3 DNA follows: TGCGCCAGCAGCGGAAACAGGGTCGCTGAAGCTTTCTTT. The encoded protein is CASSGNRVAEAFF. The chain employs TRBV5-1 and TRBJ1-1; perhaps TRBD1 as D (6 bases). This CDR3 contains 13 residues. Germline CDR1 SGHRS, CDR2 YFSETQ. V lost 4 bases to trimming and J lost 6 bases, with 13 bases between them. Full variable domain (outside the CDR3, taken from reference TRBV5-1 and TRBJ1-1): KAGVTQTPRYLIKTRGQQVTLSCSPISGHRSVSWYQQTPGQGLQFLFEYFSETQRNKGNFPGRFSGRQFSNSRSEMNVSTLELGDSALYLCASSGNRVAEAFFGQGTRLTVV.

Only one count was recorded for this clonotype. This chain joins TRBV28 and TRBJ2-6; D not resolved. With 2 bases removed from V and 2 bases from J, the gap between germline ends came to 10 bases. This CDR3 has 16 amino acids. CDR1 MDHEN and CDR2 SYDVKM come from the germline V gene. The CDR3 DNA sequence: TGTGCCAGCAGTTTAACCCGGCCGACTGGGGCCAACGTCCTGACTTTC. It is translated as CASSLTRPTGANVLTF. Full variable domain (rest looked up from reference TRBV28 and TRBJ2-6): DVKVTQSSRYLVKRTGEKVFLECVQDMDHENMFWYRQDPGLGLRLIYFSYDVKMKEKGDIPEGYSVSREKKERFSLILESASTNQTSMYLCASSLTRPTGANVLTFGAGSRLTVL.

This clonotype has just a few counts. J is TRBJ1-3 and V is TRBV18, with TRBD1 matching 8 bases. V lost 1 base, J lost 1 base, and 3 bases stayed unmatched. This CDR3 spans 16 amino acids. Germline CDR1 is KGHSH and CDR2 is LQKENI. The CDR3 nucleotides read TGTGCCAGCTCACCACGTGGACAGGGTTCTGGAAACACCATATATTTT. This sequence encodes CASSPRGQGSGNTIYF.

There are many counts of this clonotype. The rearrangement joins TRBV9 to TRBJ2-3, with 12 nucleotides matching TRBD2. The CDR3 loop spans 16 amino acids. The ends lost 7 bases at V and 2 bases at J; junction bases unmatched: 8. Germline CDR1 and CDR2: SGDLS and YYNGEE. The CDR3 DNA is TGTGCCAGCGGCCACCTAGCGGGAGGGAACACAGATACGCAGTATTTT. Amino acid sequence: CASGHLAGGNTDTQYF. The variable domain in full, completed from reference TRBV9 and TRBJ2-3, reads DSGVTQTPKHLITATGQRVTLRCSPRSGDLSVYWYQQSLDQGLQFLIQYYNGEERAKGNILERFSAQQFPDLHSELNLSSLELGDSALYFCASGHLAGGNTDTQYFGPGTRLTVL.